The T cell receptor (beta chain) under discussion was sequenced for a study of identical twins. Points from the study as a whole: Cord blood's abundant beta clonotypes had fewer insertions, unlike memory repertoires. Zero-insertion results could be subject to partial confounding by invariant MAIT and iNKT cells. In drawing conclusions, the study used cross-sectional statistical analysis and did not follow the same donors.

Trimming took off 8 bases at V and 2 bases at J, with 7 bases between the two ends. The CDR3 is 12 amino acids. The germline V gene encodes CDR1 SGHRS and CDR2 YFSETQ. About this clonotype itself: Its antigen remains unidentified.

Template switching introduced a universal primer site, and the cDNA bore unique molecular identifiers. Each CDR3 protein is one row after TCRdb ran MiXCR on the 5' RACE reads. The sample carries 450,000 to 650,000 distinct CDR3 sequences, over 12% recorded once. The sample also formed part of further work on yellow fever vaccine responses in identical twins.

The sequence came from a woman between 18 and 29 years old in good health. The rearrangement links TRBV5-1 to TRBJ2-2; D not resolved. Sequenced: CD4+ T cells sorted from blood. The CDR3 loop reads CASKINTGELFF. In nucleotides, the CDR3 is TGCGCCAGTAAAATTAACACCGGGGAGCTGTTTTTT.